The clone carrying this TCR beta chain showed up many times. Its antigen remains unidentified. This record comes from a study of regulatory T cells in long-lasting Graves disease. Broader study findings: Sharing of public clonotypes was greater in persistent patients (around 2,500) than in new patients (roughly 1,000).

For TCR beta, libraries came from iRepertoire HTBI primers and Arm-PCR of CDR3 regions. One entry per CDR3 protein, called by TCRdb with MiXCR from the multiplex PCR reads. The profile covers 250,000 to 400,000 distinct CDR3 sequences, with about 18% appearing a single time and 35% to 45% taken by the ten largest. The CDR3 runs to 14 residues. V was pared by 7 bases and J by 0 bases, with 10 bases between. The V gene's germline CDR1 is SNHLY and CDR2 FYNNEI. The time point here: newly diagnosed GD, antithyroid drugs for less than 3 months. The TCR library used RNA extracted from PBMCs. This material consisted of peripheral blood mononuclear cells (PBMCs), taken at new diagnosis, from a patient treated with antithyroid drugs. The TCR sequence derives from a female donor with Graves disease. The chain links TRBV2 to TRBJ1-5; a possible D gene is TRBD1 (5 bases). CDR3 protein: CASTDRYSNQPQHF. The DNA of the CDR3 is TGTGCCAGCACCGACAGATATAGCAATCAGCCCCAGCATTTT. The whole variable domain, filled in from reference TRBV2 and TRBJ1-5, reads EPEVTQTPSHQVTQMGQEVILRCVPISNHLYFYWYRQILGQKVEFLVSFYNNEISEKSEIFDDQFSVERPDGSNFTLKIRSTKLEDSAMYFCASTDRYSNQPQHFGDGTRLSIL.